This TCR beta chain was captured by sequencing in a study of OX40 agonist ivuxolimab in advanced cancers. CDR1 and CDR2 from the germline V gene are SGHVS and FQNEAQ. The V and J ends lost 6 bases and 3 bases respectively, with 11 bases between them. The CDR3 contains 13 residues. Sequenced by immunoSEQ multiplex PCR; TCRdb stores in-frame clones only, minus some. The sample contains 60,000 to 90,000 clones, about 83% of which appear only once. The chain is built from TRBV7-8 and TRBJ1-1; possibly TRBD1 for D (5 bases). The starting material was CD4+ or CD8+ T cells sorted from blood, obtained in a trial of the OX40 agonist ivuxolimab. This receptor was taken from an adult with an advanced solid tumor such as melanoma, head and neck, liver or kidney cancer. The CDR3 region has the DNA TGTGCCAGCAGACGCAGAGGGGACACTGAAGCTTTCTTT. Translating it yields CASRRRGDTEAFF. The entire variable domain, with the rest obtained from reference TRBV7-8 and TRBJ1-1, is as follows: GAGVSQSPRYKVAKRGQDVALRCDPISGHVSLFWYQQALGQGPEFLTYFQNEAQLDKSGLPSDRFFAERPEGSVSTLKIQRTQQEDSAVYLCASRRRGDTEAFFGQGTRLTVV.